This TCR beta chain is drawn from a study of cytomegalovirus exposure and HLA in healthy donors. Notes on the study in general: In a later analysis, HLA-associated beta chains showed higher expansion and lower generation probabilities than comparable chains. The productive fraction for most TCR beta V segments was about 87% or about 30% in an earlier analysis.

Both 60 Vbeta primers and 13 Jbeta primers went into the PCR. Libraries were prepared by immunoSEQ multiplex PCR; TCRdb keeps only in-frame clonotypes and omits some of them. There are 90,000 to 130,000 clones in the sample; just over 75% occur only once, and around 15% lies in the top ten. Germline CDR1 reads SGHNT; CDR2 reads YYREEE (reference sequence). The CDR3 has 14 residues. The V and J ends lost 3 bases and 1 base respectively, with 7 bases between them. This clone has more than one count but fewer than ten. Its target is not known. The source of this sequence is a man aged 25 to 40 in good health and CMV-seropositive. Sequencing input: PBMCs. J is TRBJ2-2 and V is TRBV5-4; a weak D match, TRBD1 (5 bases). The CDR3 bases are TGTGCCAGCAGCTCCACAGGGAACACCGGGGAGCTGTTTTTT. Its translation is CASSSTGNTGELFF.